These 28 T cell receptor beta chains originate from one sample sequenced in a study of blood T cell repertoires in COVID-19. Some clones are missing from TCRdb's copy, which holds only in-frame ones; the method was immunoSEQ multiplex PCR. The sample records roughly 100,000 clones, approximately 90% being singletons. Sample: peripheral blood. The source of these receptors is a human donor with COVID-19, enrolled during active disease. The donor label of this sample is uncertain.

A single count supports this clone. The V and J genes are TRBV6-5 and TRBJ2-3, with D unclear. The germline gives CDR1 MNHEY, CDR2 SVGAGI. The V and J ends lost 4 bases and 4 bases respectively, with 12 bases between them. The CDR3 runs 14 residues. CDR3 coding DNA: TGTGCCAGCAGTTTTCTGGGCCCATCAGATACGCAGTATTTT. The encoded protein is CASSFLGPSDTQYF.

In DNA form, the CDR3 reads TGTGCCAGCAGCCAGTGGACTAGCGGCTACGAGCAGTACTTC. Protein: CASSQWTSGYEQYF. The chain employs TRBV3-1 (or the pseudogene TRBV3-2) and TRBJ2-7, with 10 bases fitting TRBD2. Trimming cost V 3 bases and J 3 bases; bases outside gene matches: 2. Germline loops: CDR1 LGHDT, CDR2 YNNKEL (reference sequence). The CDR3 spans 14 residues.

The CDR3 sequence: CASNPGTSGDTQYF. The CDR3 region has the DNA TGTGCCAGCAACCCTGGGACTAGCGGCGATACGCAGTATTTT. The V and J genes are TRBV11-1 and TRBJ2-3; 11 bases match TRBD2. The CDR3 runs to 14 residues. The germline gives CDR1 SGHAT, CDR2 FQDESV (reference sequence). Unmatched junction bases numbered 6, after V lost 7 bases and J lost 6 bases.

The chain couples TRBV5-4 to TRBJ2-7; D might be TRBD1 (5 bases). The CDR3 contains 13 residues. V lost 4 bases and J lost 11, with 19 bases in between. Germline loops: CDR1 SGHNT, CDR2 YYREEE (reference sequence). CDR3 DNA sequence: TGTGCCAGCAGCCATAAAACCCTAGGCAGGGAGTACTTC. It codes for CASSHKTLGREYF.

The CDR3 sequence is CASSQRHPNEKLFF. As DNA, the CDR3 is TGCGCCAGCAGTCAGAGACACCCTAATGAAAAACTGTTTTTT. This rearrangement joins TRBV23-1 to TRBJ1-4; no clear D. TRBV23-1 is annotated as an ORF whose role is uncertain. V shed 3 bases and J shed 3 bases, with 8 bases lying between them. The length of the CDR3 is 14 residues.

This clone was observed once. The chain couples TRBV19 to TRBJ1-5, with a possible D match to TRBD1 (5 bases). The CDR3 covers 14 residues. The V and J ends lost 3 bases and 7 bases respectively, with 13 bases between them. The germline gives CDR1 LNHDA, CDR2 SQIVND (reference sequence). DNA of the CDR3: TGTGCCAGTAGTATGAGGCAGGGCGGCCAGCCCCAGCATTTT. Translating gives CASSMRQGGQPQHF.

The genes are TRBV30 and TRBJ1-4; D possibly corresponds to TRBD1 (6 bases). The V and J ends lost 0 bases and 7 bases respectively, with 15 bases between them. The CDR3 loop spans 15 amino acids. CDR1 and CDR2 from the germline V gene are GTSNPN and SVGIG (reference sequence). Here the CDR3 DNA reads TGTGCCTGGAGTGTAAATCAGGGGAGGGGTGAAAAACTGTTTTTT. The encoded protein is CAWSVNQGRGEKLFF.

This chain's CDR3 is CASSQGGGGTDTQYF. CDR3 nucleotides: TGTGCCAGCAGCCAAGGAGGCGGGGGGACAGATACGCAGTATTTT. The chain links TRBV3-1 (or the pseudogene TRBV3-2) to TRBJ2-3, with TRBD2 identical over 8 bases. V was clipped by 1 base and J by 3 bases; unmatched bases: 3. Germline values: CDR1 LGHDT, CDR2 YNNKEL (reference sequence). There are 15 residues in the CDR3.

The count of this clone is one. V is TRBV6-5 and J is TRBJ2-7; tentatively, D is TRBD1 (5 bases). The CDR3 loop spans 15 amino acids. Germline CDR1 MNHEY, CDR2 SVGAGI. The ends were cut back, 2 bases at V and 2 bases at J, with 13 bases in the middle. The CDR3 protein is CASSYSPGATYEQYF. The DNA for the CDR3 is TGTGCCAGCAGTTACAGCCCTGGGGCCACCTACGAGCAGTACTTC.

This chain connects TRBV7-9 to TRBJ1-2; D may be TRBD1 (6 bases). This CDR3 is built from 14 residues. From germline, CDR1 is SEHNR and CDR2 FQNEAQ (reference sequence). The V end lost 1 base, the J end lost 4 bases, and 10 bases lay between the germline ends. The CDR3 protein is CASSLGGGAYGYTF. CDR3 DNA sequence: TGTGCCAGCAGCTTAGGCGGGGGGGCCTATGGCTACACCTTC.

This chain's CDR3 is CASSQEADSGSRNEQFF. The CDR3 DNA sequence: TGTGCCAGCAGCCAAGAGGCAGATAGCGGGAGTAGGAATGAGCAGTTCTTC. The V call is TRBV4-2, the J call TRBJ2-1; 9 bases fit TRBD2. Germline values: CDR1 LGHNA, CDR2 YNFKEQ. There are 17 residues in the CDR3. V shed 0 bases and J 7 bases; nucleotides not matched to a gene: 10.

The V gene is TRBV6-5, the J gene TRBJ2-3, with D perhaps TRBD1 (5 bases). Germline assignment: CDR1 MNHEY and CDR2 SVGAGI. This CDR3 contains 15 residues. Trimming removed 4 bases from V and 1 base from J, with 12 bases in between. Here the CDR3 reads CASSFQGWGTDTQYF. For the CDR3, the DNA is TGTGCCAGCAGTTTTCAGGGTTGGGGCACAGATACGCAGTATTTT.

Written as DNA, the CDR3 is TGTGCCTTGGGCAGGGGGCGAACTGAAGCTTTCTTT. Protein: CALGRGRTEAFF. The J gene is TRBJ1-1, the V gene TRBV7-9; TRBD1 aligns across 8 bases. Germline values: CDR1 SEHNR, CDR2 FQNEAQ (reference sequence). V was pared by 11 bases and J by 5 bases, with 7 bases of the junction left unmatched. This CDR3 has 12 residues.

The J gene is TRBJ1-6, the V gene TRBV6-5; D gene ambiguous. From germline, CDR1 is MNHEY and CDR2 SVGAGI. Trimming stripped 5 bases from V and 0 bases from J, with 5 bases between. This CDR3 has 14 residues. CDR3 region: CASSRSSYNSPLHF. The CDR3 region has the DNA TGTGCCAGCAGTAGGAGCTCCTATAATTCACCCCTCCACTTT.

V usage is TRBV18 and J usage is TRBJ2-1; possibly TRBD2 for D (5 bases). From germline, CDR1 is KGHSH and CDR2 LQKENI. CDR3 length: 16 amino acids. Deletions cut 0 bases from V and 3 bases from J, with 12 bases between. This chain's CDR3 is CASSPPRASGYNEQFF. For the CDR3, the DNA is TGTGCCAGCTCACCACCGCGGGCATCCGGCTACAATGAGCAGTTCTTC. The full variable domain, completed using reference TRBV18 and TRBJ2-1, is NAGVMQNPRHLVRRRGQEARLRCSPMKGHSHVYWYRQLPEEGLKFMVYLQKENIIDESGMPKERFSAEFPKEGPSILRIQQVVRGDSAAYFCASSPPRASGYNEQFFGPGTRLTVL.

The chain is built from TRBV19 and TRBJ1-1; D is possibly TRBD1 (6 bases). V dropped 6 bases and J dropped 6 bases, with 17 bases sitting between them. The CDR3 is 14 amino acids. Germline CDR1 and CDR2: LNHDA and SQIVND (reference sequence). The CDR3 bases are TGTGCCAGTAGATTTACAGGGCGGGTACCTGAAGCTTTCTTT. Residues: CASRFTGRVPEAFF.

This clone has just one count. V gene TRBV4-2 combines with J gene TRBJ1-4; no firm D call. This CDR3 has 16 residues. The germline gives CDR1 LGHNA, CDR2 YNFKEQ. Trimming cost V 6 bases and J 6 bases, with 20 bases left between them. The CDR3 sequence: CASRPDSGSRDEKLFF. CDR3 in DNA: TGTGCCAGCAGACCAGACTCTGGTTCTCGGGATGAAAAACTGTTTTTT.

V gene TRBV11-3 combines with J gene TRBJ1-5; TRBD1 agrees at 12 bases. V dropped 3 bases and J dropped 7; count of bases not matched to a gene: 19. The CDR3 covers 20 residues. Germline V gene sequence: CDR1 SGHNT, CDR2 YENEEA. DNA of the CDR3: TGTGCCAGCAGCTTCGATCAGCCCCCCCGGGGACAGGGGGCTCGGCAGCCCCAGCATTTT. Translated: CASSFDQPPRGQGARQPQHF.

This rearrangement joins TRBV2 to TRBJ1-5; 9 nucleotides align to TRBD1. V lost 6 bases, J lost 3 bases, and 6 bases stayed unmatched. Per germline, CDR1 SNHLY and CDR2 FYNNEI. This CDR3 contains 15 residues. The DNA of the CDR3 is TGTGCCAGCAGGGCAAACAGGGGGCCCAATCAGCCCCAGCATTTT. Translation gives CASRANRGPNQPQHF.

The gene calls are TRBV10-2 and TRBJ1-2; 8 bases fit TRBD1. This CDR3 is 13 amino acids long. The V segment lost 9 bases and the J segment 4 bases; nucleotides outside the gene matches: 7. CDR1 WSHSY and CDR2 SAAADI come from the germline V gene. The CDR3 sequence is CASGTGNSYGYTF. The CDR3 DNA is TGCGCCAGTGGGACAGGCAATTCCTATGGCTACACCTTC.

The CDR3 bases are TGTGCCAGCAGCCTTGGGGGGGGGCTAGGAGAGACCCAGTACTTC. It encodes CASSLGGGLGETQYF. This chain links TRBV6-5 with TRBJ2-5; D may be TRBD2 (7 bases). Deletions cut 6 bases from V and 4 bases from J, with 18 bases between. Germline CDR1 MNHEY, CDR2 SVGAGI. This CDR3 has 15 residues.

V usage is TRBV27 and J usage is TRBJ2-7; D may be TRBD1 (6 bases). Germline V CDR1 and CDR2: MNHEY, SMNVEV (reference sequence). The V and J ends lost 5 bases and 2 bases respectively, with 16 bases between them. This CDR3 is built from 15 residues. CDR3 amino acids: CASSQGTIPAYEQYF. The CDR3 DNA reads as TGTGCCAGCAGTCAGGGGACGATCCCCGCCTACGAGCAGTACTTC.

The chain has TRBV6-5 and TRBJ1-1; the D gene is possibly TRBD1 (5 bases). V dropped 6 bases and J dropped 7 bases, with 18 bases sitting between them. The CDR3 runs 14 residues. Germline V lookup: CDR1 MNHEY, CDR2 SVGAGI. The CDR3 is CASRNPGTEVEAFF. CDR3 coding DNA: TGTGCCAGCAGAAACCCCGGGACTGAGGTTGAAGCTTTCTTT.

This clone was recorded only once. V gene TRBV19 combines with J gene TRBJ1-6; 9 bases line up with TRBD1. The CDR3 is 15 amino acids. Per the germline V gene, CDR1 is LNHDA and CDR2 is SQIVND (reference sequence). V shed 3 bases, J shed 7 bases, and the junction held 4 bases outside the gene matches. Here the CDR3 reads CASSIPGTGNSPLHF. In DNA form, the CDR3 reads TGTGCCAGTAGTATCCCCGGGACAGGGAATTCACCCCTCCACTTT.

V is TRBV12-3 or TRBV12-4 and J is TRBJ1-6, with D perhaps matching TRBD1 (6 bases). CDR3 length: 13 amino acids. The V gene lost 9 bases and the J gene lost 9 bases, with 15 bases spanning the gap. The CDR3 nucleotides read TGTGCCAGTCTGGGGGGGGCTGGTTCACCCCTCCACTTT. Its protein product is CASLGGAGSPLHF.

This clone is medium-sized (0.01 to 0.1%). This chain joins TRBV5-1 and TRBJ1-3; D not certain. The CDR3 has 14 amino acids. Per germline, CDR1 SGHRS and CDR2 YFSETQ. With 3 bases removed from V and 4 bases from J, the gap between germline ends came to 11 bases. CDR3 sequence reads: CASSSQSGGNTIYF. The CDR3 DNA reads TGCGCCAGCAGCTCCCAGTCGGGGGGAAACACCATATATTTT.

The rearrangement uses TRBV5-1 and TRBJ2-1; 11 bases fit TRBD2. The CDR3 spans 16 residues. Germline lookup yields CDR1 SGHRS and CDR2 YFSETQ. V lost 4 bases to trimming and J lost 4 bases; unmatched junction nucleotides: 7. The CDR3 loop is CASSHLSGREYNEQFF. CDR3 bases: TGCGCCAGCAGCCACCTTAGCGGGAGGGAATACAATGAGCAGTTCTTC. Filled out from reference TRBV5-1 and TRBJ2-1, the complete variable domain reads KAGVTQTPRYLIKTRGQQVTLSCSPISGHRSVSWYQQTPGQGLQFLFEYFSETQRNKGNFPGRFSGRQFSNSRSEMNVSTLELGDSALYLCASSHLSGREYNEQFFGPGTRLTVL.

This clone was recorded only once. The rearrangement joins TRBV16 to TRBJ1-1; TRBD1 aligns across 8 bases. V was clipped by 0 bases and J by 3 bases; unmatched bases: 6. This CDR3 region has 16 residues. Germline CDR1 and CDR2: KGHSY and FQNENV. The CDR3 loop is CASSQSAGGADTEAFF. The CDR3 DNA reads as TGTGCCAGCAGCCAATCGGCAGGGGGCGCGGACACTGAAGCTTTCTTT. The full variable domain, with the rest looked up from reference TRBV16 and TRBJ1-1, is GEEVAQTPKHLVRGEGQKAKLYCAPIKGHSYVFWYQQVLKNEFKFLISFQNENVFDETGMPKERFSAKCLPNSPCSLEIQATKLEDSAVYFCASSQSAGGADTEAFFGQGTRLTVV.